The 16 T cell receptor beta chains presented below share a single source sample, sequenced in a study of T-cell memory formation after mild COVID-19. From the 5' RACE reads, TCRdb called clonotypes with MiXCR, one entry per CDR3 protein. The data show 470,000 or so distinct CDR3 sequences, 15% to 20% seen once. The sequencing input was PBMCs or a T cell subset sorted from them (not recorded which). These receptor sequences come from an adult woman who had mild COVID-19 (a few samples of this study predate the infection). Cell type and time point are not known.

The chain couples TRBV20-1 to TRBJ2-7; D might be TRBD2 (7 bases). The CDR3 contains 15 residues. Trimming pared 5 bases from V and 1 base from J, leaving 18 bases between. Germline values: CDR1 DFQATT, CDR2 SNEGSKA (reference sequence). The CDR3 loop reads CSAHRRGGGSYEQYF. The CDR3 region has the DNA TGCAGTGCTCATAGAAGGGGGGGCGGTTCCTACGAGCAGTACTTC.

This chain links TRBV24-1 with TRBJ2-5; possible D gene TRBD1, 6 bases. The CDR3 runs 15 residues. Between the trimmed V and J ends, which lost 2 bases and 5 bases, there was a span of 14 bases. The germline gives CDR1 KGHDR, CDR2 SFDVKD. DNA of the CDR3: TGTGCCACCAGTGATTCTCCCTGGGGGCAGGAGACCCAGTACTTC. It codes for CATSDSPWGQETQYF.

V and J are TRBV18 and TRBJ2-7, with 8 bases aligning to TRBD1. Per the germline V gene, CDR1 is KGHSH and CDR2 is LQKENI. There are 15 residues in the CDR3. The V gene end was trimmed by 5 bases and the J gene end by 0 bases; junction bases not matched to a gene: 6. The CDR3 DNA sequence: TGTGCCAGCTCATCAGGGGGCTCCCACTCCTACGAGCAGTACTTC. It encodes CASSSGGSHSYEQYF. Using reference TRBV18 and TRBJ2-7 for the parts outside the CDR3, the full variable domain is NAGVMQNPRHLVRRRGQEARLRCSPMKGHSHVYWYRQLPEEGLKFMVYLQKENIIDESGMPKERFSAEFPKEGPSILRIQQVVRGDSAAYFCASSSGGSHSYEQYFGPGTRLTVT.

A few counts support this clonotype. The CDR3 region is CASSFAPGGRTYNEQFF. The CDR3 nucleotides are TGCGCCAGCAGCTTTGCGCCGGGGGGGAGGACCTACAATGAGCAGTTCTTC. This chain joins TRBV5-1 and TRBJ2-1, with TRBD2 matching over 8 bases. This CDR3 has 17 amino acids. Germline V gives CDR1 SGHRS, CDR2 YFSETQ. V lost 2 bases and J lost 2; bases outside the gene matches: 9. The complete variable domain, with remaining parts taken from reference TRBV5-1 and TRBJ2-1, reads KAGVTQTPRYLIKTRGQQVTLSCSPISGHRSVSWYQQTPGQGLQFLFEYFSETQRNKGNFPGRFSGRQFSNSRSEMNVSTLELGDSALYLCASSFAPGGRTYNEQFFGPGTRLTVL.

There are a few counts of this clonotype. The gene calls are TRBV20-1 and TRBJ2-7, with TRBD2 matching over 10 bases. After removal of 5 bases from V and 4 bases from J, the junction contained 5 bases not matched to a gene. The germline V gene encodes CDR1 DFQATT and CDR2 SNEGSKA (reference sequence). This CDR3 is built from 13 residues. CDR3 protein: CSAPPSGGYEQYF. The CDR3 region has the DNA TGCAGTGCTCCTCCTAGCGGGGGTTACGAGCAGTACTTC.

The chain joins TRBV9 to TRBJ2-3; TRBD2 matches at 7 bases. Germline CDR1 SGDLS, CDR2 YYNGEE. The V segment lost 0 bases and the J segment 3 bases; nucleotides outside the gene matches: 4. The CDR3 consists of 15 residues. CDR3 in DNA: TGTGCCAGCAGCGTAGCGAGCGGGAATACAGATACGCAGTATTTT. It is translated as CASSVASGNTDTQYF.

This chain uses TRBV30 with TRBJ1-2; D is unclear. Trimming pared 0 bases from V and 8 bases from J, leaving 7 bases between. Germline CDR1 and CDR2: GTSNPN and SVGIG (reference sequence). The CDR3 contains 11 residues. The CDR3 bases are TGTGCCTGGAGTGTACAAGGCGGCTACACCTTC. Translating it yields CAWSVQGGYTF.

The genes are TRBV9 and TRBJ1-3; D gene uncertain. In germline, CDR1 is SGDLS, CDR2 YYNGEE. Trimming left V 3 bases short and J 0 bases short, with 16 bases between. The CDR3 contains 17 residues. CDR3 bases: TGTGCCAGCAGCGCGCATGCGGGGTCCTCCTCTGGAAACACCATATATTTT. This encodes CASSAHAGSSSGNTIYF.

This clonotype has just a few counts. The chain uses TRBV9 and TRBJ2-3, with a tentative D call TRBD2 (5 bases). V was cut by 4 bases and J by 2 bases, with 11 bases left in between. CDR1 SGDLS and CDR2 YYNGEE come from the germline V gene. CDR3 length: 14 residues. This CDR3 is CASSPRTVTDTQYF. The CDR3 region has the DNA TGTGCCAGCAGCCCACGGACTGTCACAGATACGCAGTATTTT.

The table lists this clonotype with a few counts. The V and J genes are TRBV5-1 and TRBJ2-3; perhaps TRBD2 as D (5 bases). Germline-derived CDR1 and CDR2 are SGHRS and YFSETQ. The CDR3 has 14 residues. V shed 0 bases and J shed 2 bases, with 7 bases lying between them. The CDR3 protein is CASSLDGITDTQYF. The CDR3 nucleotides read TGCGCCAGCAGCTTGGACGGGATCACAGATACGCAGTATTTT. The entire variable domain, with the rest obtained from reference TRBV5-1 and TRBJ2-3, is as follows: KAGVTQTPRYLIKTRGQQVTLSCSPISGHRSVSWYQQTPGQGLQFLFEYFSETQRNKGNFPGRFSGRQFSNSRSEMNVSTLELGDSALYLCASSLDGITDTQYFGPGTRLTVL.

The sample holds a few counts of this clonotype. V is TRBV28 and J is TRBJ2-7; tentatively, D is TRBD2 (6 bases). CDR1 and CDR2 (germline): MDHEN, SYDVKM. V lost 5 bases, J lost 0 bases, and 23 bases lay in between. The CDR3 is 18 amino acids. The CDR3 nucleotides are TGTGCCAGCAGTGGACTGGGGTTTGTGGGACTCTCCTCCTACGAGCAGTACTTC. Amino acid sequence: CASSGLGFVGLSSYEQYF. The full variable domain, in which reference TRBV28 and TRBJ2-7 provide the parts outside the CDR3, is DVKVTQSSRYLVKRTGEKVFLECVQDMDHENMFWYRQDPGLGLRLIYFSYDVKMKEKGDIPEGYSVSREKKERFSLILESASTNQTSMYLCASSGLGFVGLSSYEQYFGPGTRLTVT.

The chain carries TRBV9 and TRBJ2-5; 8 nucleotides agree with TRBD2. Germline values: CDR1 SGDLS, CDR2 YYNGEE. The CDR3 contains 13 residues. V was pared by 5 bases and J by 0 bases, with 0 bases of the junction left unmatched. CDR3 sequence: CASSSGNQETQYF. The CDR3 DNA follows: TGTGCCAGCAGTAGCGGGAACCAAGAGACCCAGTACTTC.

The V and J genes are TRBV18 and TRBJ2-1; 8 bases match TRBD2. J was trimmed by 5 bases and V by 0 bases; bases with no gene match: 9. This CDR3 has 17 residues. Germline CDR1 KGHSH, CDR2 LQKENI. DNA for the CDR3: TGTGCCAGCTCACCACCGGGCCGGGAGGGCCCGGACAATGAGCAGTTCTTC. This gives the protein CASSPPGREGPDNEQFF.

This clonotype was recorded a few times. The chain uses TRBV7-3 and TRBJ2-1, with TRBD2 matching 13 bases. This CDR3 is built from 18 residues. Trimming cost V 5 bases and J 4 bases; bases outside gene matches: 11. The germline V gene encodes CDR1 SGHTA and CDR2 FQGTGA. DNA of the CDR3: TGTGCCAGCAGCCCCCACGCCGGACTAGCGGGAGATTACAATGAGCAGTTCTTC. Its translation is CASSPHAGLAGDYNEQFF.

The chain couples TRBV4-3 to TRBJ2-1; the D is unclear. With 0 bases removed from V and 6 bases from J, the gap between germline ends came to 18 bases. Germline CDR1 is LGHNA and CDR2 is YSLEER. CDR3 length equals 17 residues. CDR3 in amino acids: CASSQDPLGIASNEQFF. CDR3 DNA sequence: TGCGCCAGCAGCCAAGATCCCCTGGGGATAGCTTCCAATGAGCAGTTCTTC.

The CDR3 DNA follows: TGCAGCGTTGACATGGACTCCTACGAGCAGTACTTC. Translated, it gives CSVDMDSYEQYF. The chain is built from TRBV29-1 and TRBJ2-7, with no clear D. Germline-derived CDR1 and CDR2 are SQVTM and ANQGSEA. V lost 3 bases, J lost 0 bases, and 6 bases lay in between. CDR3 length: 12 residues.